The 11 T cell receptor beta chains presented below share a single source sample, sequenced in a study of blood T cells in healthy people across ages. A second 7 to 11 cycle PCR used barcoded and J-beta primers. TCRdb passed the 5' RACE reads through MiXCR, listing each CDR3 protein once. The table records fewer than 650,000 distinct CDR3 sequences, 27% of them present only once. This sample was shared with a second study, whose subject was T cells of mothers and their children.

Sequencing was done on a sample of blood. These receptors came from a boy younger than 10 in good health.

This clonotype was seen a handful of times. This is likely a read error, given that the CDR3 carries no conserved phenylalanine or tryptophan at its end. The chain is built from TRBV27 and TRBJ1-4, with 8 bases aligning to TRBD1. The CDR3 loop spans 13 amino acids. Germline loops: CDR1 MNHEY, CDR2 SMNVEV (reference sequence). Unmatched junction bases numbered 7, after V lost 6 bases and J lost 10 bases. The CDR3: CASSPGTGLKLFV. In DNA, the CDR3 is TGTGCCAGCAGCCCCGGGACAGGATTAAAACTGTTTGTT.

The table lists this clonotype with a few counts. This sequence joins TRBV12-3 or TRBV12-4 and TRBJ2-5, with no clear D. The CDR3 spans 12 residues. V was pared by 1 base and J by 6 bases, with 6 bases between. CDR3 residues: CASSLGAKTQYF. The CDR3 DNA follows: TGTGCCAGCAGTTTAGGGGCGAAGACCCAGTACTTC.

This clonotype was detected ten times or more. The V and J genes are TRBV5-1 and TRBJ2-1, with TRBD2 as a possible D gene (5 bases). The germline CDR1 and CDR2 sequences are SGHRS and YFSETQ. The V end was cut by 0 bases, the J end by 3 bases, with 7 bases between. CDR3 length: 14 amino acids. CDR3 coding DNA: TGCGCCAGCAGCTTGGAGGCGGGCTACAATGAGCAGTTCTTC. Its translation: CASSLEAGYNEQFF.

This chain connects TRBV10-1 to TRBJ2-1, with unresolved D. The length of the CDR3 is 13 residues. Trimming shortened V by 6 bases and J by 6 bases, and 12 bases separated the two germline ends. Germline V CDR1 and CDR2: WNHNN, SYGVQD (reference sequence). CDR3 sequence reads: CASRNIGFNEQFF. The CDR3 nucleotides read TGCGCCAGCAGAAATATAGGTTTCAATGAGCAGTTCTTC.

The CDR3 DNA reads TGTGCCAGCAGCCAGAGACGTGGAACGGCCGGCTACACCTTC. Amino acid sequence: CASSQRRGTAGYTF. The chain links TRBV11-3 to TRBJ1-2; D unclear. Trimming removed 5 bases from V and 8 bases from J, with 18 bases in between. The CDR3 consists of 14 residues. Germline V lookup: CDR1 SGHNT, CDR2 YENEEA.

The CDR3 region has the DNA TGCGCCAGCAGCCCGGATCGGGGAGGTTTGGGGAACGAGCAGTACTTC. Protein: CASSPDRGGLGNEQYF. The V gene is TRBV4-3, the J gene TRBJ2-7, with TRBD2 as a possible D gene (6 bases). CDR1 and CDR2 (germline): LGHNA, YSLEER. The CDR3 covers 16 residues. V was clipped by 4 bases and J by 5 bases, with 21 bases between them.

The gene calls are TRBV11-2 and TRBJ2-1, with 8 bases aligning to TRBD2. CDR1 and CDR2 from the germline V gene are SGHAT and FQNNGV. This CDR3 has 19 amino acids. J was trimmed by 0 bases and V by 3 bases; bases with no gene match: 13. CDR3 region: CASSLWGAGAGDSYNEQFF. CDR3 nucleotide sequence: TGTGCCAGCAGCTTGTGGGGGGCAGGAGCGGGAGACTCCTACAATGAGCAGTTCTTC.

This clonotype was recorded at least ten times. The V call is TRBV7-8, the J call TRBJ1-6, with 7 bases lining up with TRBD1. Germline CDR1 and CDR2: SGHVS and FQNEAQ. CDR3 size: 15 residues. Unmatched junction bases numbered 6, after V lost 5 bases and J lost 5 bases. CDR3 DNA sequence: TGTGCCAGCAGCACCCGACAGGGAGATAATTCACCCCTCCACTTT. Translating gives CASSTRQGDNSPLHF.

The V gene is TRBV9, the J gene TRBJ1-2; D remains unclear. V shed 5 bases and J shed 8 bases, with 19 bases lying between them. The CDR3 loop spans 14 amino acids. The germline V gene has CDR1 SGDLS and CDR2 YYNGEE. The CDR3 nucleotides are TGTGCCAGCAGAGCCGCAGGATTAGGCGGGGGCTACACCTTC. Residues: CASRAAGLGGGYTF.

The genes are TRBV6-6 and TRBJ1-4; 9 nucleotides agree with TRBD1. The CDR3 totals 17 residues. Germline assignment: CDR1 MNHNY and CDR2 SVGAGI (reference sequence). With 0 bases clipped from V and 8 bases from J, the junction kept 10 bases outside the gene matches. The CDR3 loop is CASSYSGPGQGGEKLFF. CDR3 in DNA: TGTGCCAGCAGTTACTCAGGACCGGGACAGGGCGGAGAAAAACTGTTTTTT.

The CDR3 is CATAWVLGADNEQFF. CDR3 DNA sequence: TGTGCCACCGCTTGGGTCCTAGGGGCGGACAATGAGCAGTTCTTC. The chain has TRBV15 and TRBJ2-1, with a weak D call TRBD1 (5 bases). The CDR3 extends over 15 amino acids. V lost 8 bases to trimming and J lost 5 bases, with 19 bases between them. From germline, CDR1 is LNHNV and CDR2 YYDKDF (reference sequence).